This T cell receptor (beta chain) was sequenced for a study of blood T cells in healthy people across ages. A second PCR, run for roughly 7 to 12 cycles, used a sample-barcoded 5' primer plus a J-beta primer mix. One entry per CDR3 protein results from TCRdb running MiXCR on the 5' RACE reads. The data contain about 970,000 distinct CDR3 sequences, roughly 51% of them singletons. This clonotype appeared a single time. With 1 base clipped from V and 2 bases from J, the junction kept 7 bases outside the gene matches. The germline gives CDR1 DFQATT, CDR2 SNEGSKA (reference sequence). CDR3 length: 18 amino acids.

The receptor was isolated from a woman aged 60-75 years in good health. The rearrangement joins TRBV20-1 to TRBJ2-3; 15 bases are a match to TRBD2. Sequencing was carried out using blood. The CDR3 nucleotides are TGCAGTGCTAGAGTGGGGACTAGCGGGAGGAGGTACACAGATACGCAGTATTTT. Residues: CSARVGTSGRRYTDTQYF.